This paragraph reports one T cell receptor (beta chain). Its target is not known. These data come from a study of cytomegalovirus exposure and HLA in healthy donors. Overall study findings and caveats: Among the CMV-associated chains, a few were confirmed in vitro as specific for CMV antigens. First-cohort TCR clusters tended to co-occur in the 130 or so validation repertoires, a later analysis found. High sensitivity and specificity were reportedly achieved when the classifier diagnosed cytomegalovirus status.

Some clones are missing from TCRdb's copy, which holds only in-frame ones; the method was immunoSEQ multiplex PCR. Here the sample spans fewer than 200,000 clones, 85% being singletons. Sequenced sample: PBMCs. This sequence originates from a man between 18 and 35 years old in good health and CMV-seropositive.

DNA of the CDR3: TGTGCCAGCAGCGTAGACGAGACAGTGAACTACGAGCAGTACTTC. Translating gives CASSVDETVNYEQYF. The chain carries TRBV9 and TRBJ2-7, with D tentatively TRBD1 (5 bases). This CDR3 spans 15 amino acids. V lost 0 bases and J 3 bases, leaving 13 bases between the germline ends. Germline CDR1 reads SGDLS; CDR2 reads YYNGEE.